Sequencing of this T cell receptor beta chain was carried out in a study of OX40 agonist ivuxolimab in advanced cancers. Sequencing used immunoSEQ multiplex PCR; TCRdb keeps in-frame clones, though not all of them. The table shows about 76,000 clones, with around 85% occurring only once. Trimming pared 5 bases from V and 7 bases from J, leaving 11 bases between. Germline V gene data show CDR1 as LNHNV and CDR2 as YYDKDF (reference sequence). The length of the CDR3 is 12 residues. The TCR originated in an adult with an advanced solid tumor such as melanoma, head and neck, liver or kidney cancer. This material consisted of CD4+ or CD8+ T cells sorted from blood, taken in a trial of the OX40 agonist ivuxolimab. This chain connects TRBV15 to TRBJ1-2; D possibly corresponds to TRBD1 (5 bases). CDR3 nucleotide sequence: TGTGCCACCAGCGGAGCAGGGAGTGGCTACACCTTC. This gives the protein CATSGAGSGYTF.